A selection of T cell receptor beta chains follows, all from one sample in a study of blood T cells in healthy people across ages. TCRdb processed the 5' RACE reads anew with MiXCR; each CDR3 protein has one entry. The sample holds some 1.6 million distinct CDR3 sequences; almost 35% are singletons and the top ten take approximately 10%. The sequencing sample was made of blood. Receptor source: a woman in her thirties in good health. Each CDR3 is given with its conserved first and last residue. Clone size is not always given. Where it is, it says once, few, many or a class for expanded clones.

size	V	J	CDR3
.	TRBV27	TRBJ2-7	CASSVSGTAPYEQYF
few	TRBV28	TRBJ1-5	CASRWEHSNQPQHF
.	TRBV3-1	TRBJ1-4	CASSQDVQGGIEKLFF
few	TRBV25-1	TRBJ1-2	CASSTSITGTHYGYTF
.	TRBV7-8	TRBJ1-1	CASSLSMSPTEAFF
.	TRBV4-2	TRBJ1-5	CASSQDWGLGQPQHF
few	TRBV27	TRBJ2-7	CASKTGTGFIYEQYF
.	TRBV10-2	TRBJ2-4	CASRRNPGLAGPTENIQYF
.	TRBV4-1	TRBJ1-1	CASSQDLWTGRGVNTEAFF
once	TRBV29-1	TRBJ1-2	CGVEDPRQNYGYTF
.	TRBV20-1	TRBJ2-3	CSAVTGSGTDTQYF
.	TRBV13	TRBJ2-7	CASSPVVGLAGLAGEQYF
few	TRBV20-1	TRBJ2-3	CSPRDYLYTDTQYF
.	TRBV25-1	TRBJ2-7	CASSDFPTTNSYEQYF
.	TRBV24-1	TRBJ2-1	CATSDYLIGREDPSNEQFF
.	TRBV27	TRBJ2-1	CASSPGQGDSGEQFF
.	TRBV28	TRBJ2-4	CASSPPDTLAKNIQYF
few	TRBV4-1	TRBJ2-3	CASSQDGRGPTDTQYF
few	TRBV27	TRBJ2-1	CASSPQGTGGHNEQFF
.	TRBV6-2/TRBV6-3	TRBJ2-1	CASLPGPGAASYNEQFF
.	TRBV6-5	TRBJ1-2	CASSADSTYGHTF
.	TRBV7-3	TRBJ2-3	CASSLGGPTTDTQYF
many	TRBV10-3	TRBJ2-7	CAIATGSSEQYF
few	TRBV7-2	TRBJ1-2	CASSKRTGSLDYGYTF
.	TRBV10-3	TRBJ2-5	CAISGQGALETLYF
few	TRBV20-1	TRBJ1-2	CSALDREAYGYTF
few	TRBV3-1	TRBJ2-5	CASSIGRGQETQYF
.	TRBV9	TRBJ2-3	CASSAGRSSTDMQYF
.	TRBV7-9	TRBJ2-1	CASSSWTGVNEQFF
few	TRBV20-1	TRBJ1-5	CSARDEWGYQPQHF
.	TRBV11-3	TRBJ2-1	CASSHFPEGRGEQFF
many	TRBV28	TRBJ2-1	CASTPGYNEQFF
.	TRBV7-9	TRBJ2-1	CASSYLPFEGSSYNEQFF
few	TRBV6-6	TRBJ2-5	CASSLDRSMGTQYF
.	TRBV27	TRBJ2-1	CASSFDRGDTNEQFF
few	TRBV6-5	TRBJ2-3	CASSQSTSGGLISLQYF
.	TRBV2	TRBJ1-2	CASRPTGGGYGYTF
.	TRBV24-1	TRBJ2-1	CATRDHPPPLAGQYNEQFF
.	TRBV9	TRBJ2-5	CASSPDLGGETQYF
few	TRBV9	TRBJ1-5	CASSAAGDSNQPQHF
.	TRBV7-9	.	CASTFDTDSFTYEQYF